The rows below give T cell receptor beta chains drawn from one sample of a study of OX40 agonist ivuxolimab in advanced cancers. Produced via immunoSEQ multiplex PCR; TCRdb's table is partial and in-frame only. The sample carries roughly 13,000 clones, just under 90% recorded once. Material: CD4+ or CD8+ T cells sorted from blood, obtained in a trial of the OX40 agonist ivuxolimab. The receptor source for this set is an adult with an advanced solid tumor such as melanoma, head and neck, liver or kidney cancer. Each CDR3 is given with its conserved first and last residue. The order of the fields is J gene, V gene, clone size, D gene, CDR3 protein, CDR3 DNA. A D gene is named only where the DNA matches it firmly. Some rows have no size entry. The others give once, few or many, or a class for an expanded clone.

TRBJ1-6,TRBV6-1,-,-,CASSEGTHLLNSPLHF,TGTGCCAGCAGTGAAGGTACCCACCTACTCAATTCACCCCTCCACTTT
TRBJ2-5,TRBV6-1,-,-,CASSDESLIPIMGKETQYF,TGTGCCAGCAGTGACGAATCCCTAATCCCCATCATGGGGAAAGAGACCCAGTACTTC
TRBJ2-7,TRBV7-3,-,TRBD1,CASSRAGGSYEQYF,TGTGCCAGCAGCCGAGCAGGGGGTAGCTACGAGCAGTACTTC
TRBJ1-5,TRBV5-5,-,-,CASTRDGFSNQPQHF,TGTGCCAGCACCCGGGACGGTTTTAGCAATCAGCCCCAGCATTTT
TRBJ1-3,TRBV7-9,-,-,CASRRDRSSGNTIYF,TGTGCCAGCAGGCGCGACAGGAGCTCTGGAAACACCATATATTTT
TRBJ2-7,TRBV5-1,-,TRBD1,CASSVRDRGSEQYF,TGCGCCAGCAGCGTCCGGGACAGGGGGTCCGAGCAGTACTTC
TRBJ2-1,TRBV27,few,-,CASSLTGTKLAFF,TGTGCCAGCAGTTTGACCGGGACGAAGTTGGCGTTCTTC
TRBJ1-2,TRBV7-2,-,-,CASSLWQDGYTF,TGTGCCAGCAGCTTATGGCAGGATGGCTACACCTTC
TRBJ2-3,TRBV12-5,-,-,CASGGGDTQYF,TGTGCTAGTGGAGGCGGAGATACGCAGTATTTT
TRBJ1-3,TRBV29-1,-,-,CSVETKGNTIYF,TGCAGCGTTGAGACAAAAGGAAACACCATATATTTT
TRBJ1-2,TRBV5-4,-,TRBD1,CASSLGTGLYDYTF,TGTGCCAGCAGCTTGGGGACAGGCCTCTATGACTACACCTTC
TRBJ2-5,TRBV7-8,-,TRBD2,CASSARPRGGGRETQYF,TGTGCCAGCAGCGCCAGGCCTCGGGGCGGGGGACGAGAGACCCAGTACTTC
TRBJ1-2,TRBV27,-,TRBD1,CASRQGANYGYTF,TGTGCCAGCAGACAGGGGGCTAACTATGGCTACACCTTC
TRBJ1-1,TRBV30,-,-,CAWSVNLWNTEAFF,TGTGCCTGGAGTGTTAATCTATGGAACACTGAAGCTTTCTTT
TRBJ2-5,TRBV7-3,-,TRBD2,CASSLTGLAGIQETQYF,TGTGCCAGCAGCTTAACGGGACTAGCGGGGATCCAAGAGACCCAGTACTTC
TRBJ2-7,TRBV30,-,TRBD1,CAWGQGFSEQYF,TGTGCCTGGGGACAGGGATTTTCCGAGCAGTACTTC
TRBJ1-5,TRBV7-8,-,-,CASSLGRLTSNQPQHF,TGTGCCAGCAGCCTGGGACGGCTAACGAGCAATCAGCCCCAGCATTTT
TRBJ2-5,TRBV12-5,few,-,CASGLGGSLETQYF,TGTGCTAGTGGTTTAGGAGGGTCCCTGGAGACCCAGTACTTC
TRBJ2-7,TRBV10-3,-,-,CAISESMGSGVYEQYF,TGTGCCATCAGTGAGTCGATGGGCTCAGGGGTCTACGAGCAGTACTTC
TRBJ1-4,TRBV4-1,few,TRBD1,CASSQDDRGYNEKLFF,TGCGCCAGCAGCCAAGACGACAGGGGCTACAATGAAAAACTGTTTTTT
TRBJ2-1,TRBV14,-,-,CASSHLGGGWYNEQFF,TGTGCCAGCAGCCATCTAGGGGGGGGCTGGTACAATGAGCAGTTCTTC
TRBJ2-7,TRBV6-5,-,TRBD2,CASSYSTSGAYEQYF,TGTGCCAGCAGTTACTCGACTAGCGGGGCCTACGAGCAGTACTTC
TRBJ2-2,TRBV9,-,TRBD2,CASSVGGWDTGELFF,TGTGCCAGCAGCGTCGGGGGGTGGGACACCGGGGAGCTGTTTTTT
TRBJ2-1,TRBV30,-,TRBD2,CAWKLAGGSYNEQFF,TGTGCCTGGAAATTAGCGGGGGGCTCCTACAATGAGCAGTTCTTC
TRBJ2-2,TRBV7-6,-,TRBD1,CASSLGGRGHGGELFF,TGTGCCAGCAGCTTAGGAGGCAGGGGGCACGGCGGGGAGCTGTTTTTT
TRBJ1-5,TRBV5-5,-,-,CASSLQGHSTNQPQHF,TGTGCCAGCAGCCTCCAGGGACACTCCACTAATCAGCCCCAGCATTTT
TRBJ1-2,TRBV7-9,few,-,CASSIAAGPADYGYTF,TGTGCCAGCAGCATCGCCGCGGGACCTGCGGACTATGGCTACACCTTC